This TCR beta chain came from a study of chemoradiotherapy in HPV16-positive cancers. Produced via immunoSEQ multiplex PCR; TCRdb's table is partial and in-frame only. Among 20,000 to 25,000 clones listed, roughly 84% were seen once. The CDR3 runs 16 residues. J was trimmed by 7 bases and V by 3 bases; bases with no gene match: 10. CDR1 and CDR2 (germline): SGHTA, FQGNSA. The sample was blood, taken from a patient who underwent chemoradiotherapy. The chain has TRBV7-2 and TRBJ2-5, with 11 bases identical to TRBD2. This TCR came from a human donor with HPV-associated anogenital cancer. The CDR3 DNA reads as TGTGCCAGCAGCTTCGGTAGCGGGAGGGCCGGGGGGACCCAGTACTTC. Protein: CASSFGSGRAGGTQYF.